These 24 T cell receptor beta chains were all obtained from the same sample, sequenced in a study of T cell changes during pregnancy in multiple sclerosis. TCRdb's table, derived via immunoSEQ multiplex PCR, lists solely in-frame clones and lacks some. The repertoire holds under 60,000 clones, with around nine tenths as singletons. The starting material was CD4+ T cells from peripheral blood mononuclear cells, obtained in the second trimester of pregnancy. These receptors all stem from a female donor in good health, enrolled as a control in a pregnancy study.

V is TRBV18 and J is TRBJ1-2, with TRBD1 matching 8 bases. V was pared by 6 bases and J by 3 bases, with 6 bases of the junction left unmatched. Germline V gene data show CDR1 as KGHSH and CDR2 as LQKENI. The CDR3 contains 14 residues. The DNA for the CDR3 is TGTGCCAGCTCGCAAGGACAGGGATACTATGGCTACACCTTC. This codes for CASSQGQGYYGYTF.

The V call is TRBV18, the J call TRBJ1-1; TRBD1 aligns across 7 bases. Trimming cost V 5 bases and J 0 bases; bases outside gene matches: 3. Germline-derived CDR1 and CDR2 are KGHSH and LQKENI. The CDR3 contains 14 residues. The CDR3 here is CASSVTGMNTEAFF. The DNA for the CDR3 is TGTGCCAGCTCAGTGACAGGGATGAACACTGAAGCTTTCTTT.

The rearrangement links TRBV7-2 to TRBJ2-7, with D possibly matching TRBD1 (7 bases). CDR3 length: 15 residues. Trimming pared 1 base from V and 6 bases from J, leaving 16 bases between. In germline, CDR1 is SGHTA, CDR2 FQGNSA. The CDR3 DNA reads TGTGCCAGCAGCTTAGAGTTGGGCAGGGGGGCCGAGCAGTACTTC. Its protein product is CASSLELGRGAEQYF.

This clone was seen more than once but under ten times. V gene TRBV6-6 combines with J gene TRBJ1-5, with 8 bases aligning to TRBD1. The CDR3 sequence is 15 residues long. V lost 7 bases to trimming and J lost 4 bases; unmatched junction nucleotides: 9. Germline V lookup: CDR1 MNHNY, CDR2 SVGAGI (reference sequence). CDR3 in DNA: TGTGCCAGCACCTCCCCGAACAGGGGGAATCAGCCCCAGCATTTT. It yields the protein CASTSPNRGNQPQHF.

About this clone: This CDR3 is also generated by other DNA sequences in the sample. This sequence joins TRBV5-1 and TRBJ1-1; D possibly corresponds to TRBD1 (5 bases). Trimming cost V 4 bases and J 4 bases, with 17 bases left between them. This CDR3 spans 15 amino acids. From germline, CDR1 is SGHRS and CDR2 YFSETQ. Written as DNA, the CDR3 is TGCGCCAGCAGCCCCTCCGGGACGGGGGGCACTGAAGCTTTCTTT. It encodes CASSPSGTGGTEAFF.

Only a few counts were recorded for this clone. The chain combines TRBV5-6 with TRBJ2-7; possible D gene TRBD1, 6 bases. Germline V gives CDR1 SGHDT, CDR2 YYEEEE. V was clipped by 4 bases and J by 6 bases, with 26 bases between them. This CDR3 is built from 17 residues. CDR3 in amino acids: CASSRMGFGGPNSEQYF. In DNA, the CDR3 is TGTGCCAGCAGCCGAATGGGGTTTGGGGGCCCTAATTCCGAGCAGTACTTC.

The CDR3 is CASSIGGDGYTF. For the CDR3, the DNA is TGTGCCAGTAGTATCGGGGGTGATGGCTACACCTTC. The chain recombines TRBV19 with TRBJ1-2; tentative D call: TRBD1 (5 bases). Germline assignment: CDR1 LNHDA and CDR2 SQIVND (reference sequence). This CDR3 is 12 amino acids long. V dropped 3 bases and J dropped 6 bases, with 8 bases sitting between them.

This clone was detected only once. The gene calls are TRBV7-9 and TRBJ1-6; D unclear. The germline V gene has CDR1 SEHNR and CDR2 FQNEAQ (reference sequence). Trimming left V 2 bases short and J 4 bases short, with 9 bases between. The CDR3 runs to 15 residues. CDR3 coding DNA: TGTGCCAGCAGCTTATTCGACTTTTATAATTCACCCCTCCACTTT. This translates into CASSLFDFYNSPLHF.

This clone was detected once. The V call is TRBV30, the J call TRBJ2-3, with TRBD2 matching over 8 bases. Per the germline V gene, CDR1 is GTSNPN and CDR2 is SVGIG (reference sequence). The CDR3 has 16 amino acids. V dropped 2 bases and J dropped 0; count of bases not matched to a gene: 7. CDR3 amino acids: CAWSKVGGGSTDTQYF. The CDR3 DNA reads as TGTGCCTGGAGTAAAGTCGGGGGGGGTAGCACAGATACGCAGTATTTT.

The J gene is TRBJ1-5, the V gene TRBV19, with D possibly matching TRBD1 (5 bases). The length of the CDR3 is 15 residues. Germline V gives CDR1 LNHDA, CDR2 SQIVND (reference sequence). The V end lost 5 bases, the J end lost 3 bases, and 14 bases lay between the germline ends. CDR3 sequence (DNA): TGTGCCAGTAGTCTTACAGGTGGTAACAATCAGCCCCAGCATTTT. This gives the protein CASSLTGGNNQPQHF.

The chain has TRBV11-3 and TRBJ1-6; D is uncertain. CDR1 SGHNT and CDR2 YENEEA come from the germline V gene. V was clipped by 2 bases and J by 7 bases, with 12 bases between them. This CDR3 has 15 residues. For the CDR3, the DNA is TGTGCCAGCAGCTTATTACATCGAGGGAATTCACCCCTCCACTTT. It encodes CASSLLHRGNSPLHF.

The chain employs TRBV5-4 and TRBJ2-5; TRBD2 matches at 12 bases. Germline trimming cut 4 bases from V and 0 bases from J; bases unmatched to any gene: 1. The CDR3 spans 15 residues. From germline, CDR1 is SGHNT and CDR2 YYREEE (reference sequence). CDR3 in amino acids: CASSRTSGNQETQYF. Here the CDR3 DNA reads TGTGCCAGCAGCAGGACTAGCGGGAACCAAGAGACCCAGTACTTC.

The CDR3 loop is CASSLDGGGVHEQYF. The CDR3 DNA reads as TGTGCCAGCAGCTTAGACGGCGGGGGCGTCCACGAGCAGTACTTC. The chain employs TRBV7-8 and TRBJ2-7; D may be TRBD2 (7 bases). CDR1 SGHVS and CDR2 FQNEAQ come from the germline V gene. V lost 1 base and J lost 5, with 15 bases in between. The CDR3 covers 15 residues. Full variable domain (missing parts from reference TRBV7-8 and TRBJ2-7): GAGVSQSPRYKVAKRGQDVALRCDPISGHVSLFWYQQALGQGPEFLTYFQNEAQLDKSGLPSDRFFAERPEGSVSTLKIQRTQQEDSAVYLCASSLDGGGVHEQYFGPGTRLTVT.

This chain links TRBV7-2 with TRBJ2-1, with TRBD2 identical over 12 bases. V lost 5 bases, J lost 2 bases, and 4 bases stayed unmatched. The CDR3 is made up of 16 amino acids. CDR1 and CDR2 from the germline V gene are SGHTA and FQGNSA. The DNA for the CDR3 is TGTGCCAGCAGCCTGCTAGCGGGGGGGGCCTACAATGAGCAGTTCTTC. It yields the protein CASSLLAGGAYNEQFF.

The gene calls are TRBV5-6 and TRBJ2-7; 8 nucleotides align to TRBD1. V shed 2 bases, J shed 4 bases, and the junction held 5 bases outside the gene matches. The germline V gene has CDR1 SGHDT and CDR2 YYEEEE. CDR3 length: 14 amino acids. In nucleotides, the CDR3 is TGTGCCAGCAGCTTAGCGGACAGGGAATACGAGCAGTACTTC. It yields the protein CASSLADREYEQYF.

The rearrangement joins TRBV25-1 to TRBJ1-5; 9 bases align to TRBD1. This CDR3 contains 14 residues. Losses at the gene ends were 4 bases for V and 7 bases for J; bases not matched to a gene: 5. CDR1 and CDR2 from the germline V gene are MGHDK and SYGVNS. DNA of the CDR3: TGTGCCAGCAGTGCGACAGGGGGGAACCAGCCCCAGCATTTT. Amino acid sequence: CASSATGGNQPQHF.

J is TRBJ2-3 and V is TRBV6-1; 7 nucleotides match TRBD1. Germline V lookup: CDR1 MNHNS, CDR2 SASEGT. V shed 0 bases, J shed 7 bases, and the junction held 10 bases outside the gene matches. The CDR3 length is 16 residues. The CDR3 DNA reads TGTGCCAGCAGTGAAGCGGGACAGCAGAGTCCTTATACGCAGTATTTT. This sequence encodes CASSEAGQQSPYTQYF.

V usage is TRBV10-3 and J usage is TRBJ1-3, with TRBD1 matching over 7 bases. The germline gives CDR1 ENHRY, CDR2 SYGVKD. CDR3 length: 13 residues. Losses at the gene ends were 11 bases for V and 0 bases for J; bases not matched to a gene: 4. This chain's CDR3 is CAVGTVSGNTIYF. DNA for the CDR3: TGTGCCGTCGGGACAGTCTCTGGAAACACCATATATTTT.

CDR3 sequence: CATSSDRASGANVLTF. The CDR3 nucleotides read TGTGCCACCAGCTCCGACAGGGCCTCTGGGGCCAACGTCCTGACTTTC. J is TRBJ2-6 and V is TRBV15; TRBD1 matches 7 bases. With 5 bases clipped from V and 0 bases from J, the junction kept 4 bases outside the gene matches. CDR1 LNHNV and CDR2 YYDKDF come from the germline V gene (reference sequence). The CDR3 totals 16 residues.

The chain uses TRBV18 and TRBJ2-7, with a possible D match to TRBD1 (5 bases). This CDR3 contains 14 residues. Germline V lookup: CDR1 KGHSH, CDR2 LQKENI. V lost 0 bases, J lost 7 bases, and 13 bases lay in between. The CDR3 is CASSPPGPSGEQYF. DNA for the CDR3: TGTGCCAGCTCACCACCCGGGCCCTCAGGGGAGCAGTACTTC.

This clone was detected only once. The CDR3 sequence: CASSDWTEAFF. The CDR3 nucleotides read TGTGCCAGCAGTGATTGGACAGAAGCTTTCTTT. J is TRBJ1-1 and V is TRBV2; possible D gene TRBD1, 5 bases. V was trimmed by 3 bases and J by 8 bases, leaving 7 bases between them. Germline assignment: CDR1 SNHLY and CDR2 FYNNEI. The CDR3 loop spans 11 amino acids.

The chain employs TRBV7-2 and TRBJ2-7; 7 bases agree with TRBD1. Germline lookup yields CDR1 SGHTA and CDR2 FQGNSA. Germline trimming cut 5 bases from V and 2 bases from J; bases unmatched to any gene: 6. CDR3 length equals 14 residues. The CDR3 here is CASSANRGPYEQYF. The CDR3 DNA reads as TGTGCCAGCAGCGCGAACAGGGGCCCCTACGAGCAGTACTTC. Filled out from reference TRBV7-2 and TRBJ2-7, the complete variable domain reads GAGVSQSPSNKVTEKGKDVELRCDPISGHTALYWYRQSLGQGLEFLIYFQGNSAPDKSGLPSDRFSAERTGGSVSTLTIQRTQQEDSAVYLCASSANRGPYEQYFGPGTRLTVT.

This clone was counted once. The chain is built from TRBV7-2 and TRBJ2-6; 7 nucleotides line up with TRBD1. Germline values: CDR1 SGHTA, CDR2 FQGNSA. This CDR3 is built from 16 residues. The J segment lost 0 bases and the V segment lost 5 bases, leaving 4 bases of the junction unmatched. CDR3 sequence reads: CASSARTGSGANVLTF. CDR3 DNA sequence: TGTGCCAGCAGCGCAAGGACAGGCTCTGGGGCCAACGTCCTGACTTTC.

The CDR3 is CASSKEPAGGRVEQFF. The CDR3 nucleotides are TGCGCCAGCAGCAAGGAGCCAGCGGGGGGGCGGGTTGAGCAGTTCTTC. The chain employs TRBV4-1 and TRBJ2-1; 10 nucleotides align to TRBD2. With V trimmed by 5 bases and J by 9 bases, 13 bases remained unmatched. The CDR3 runs 16 residues. The V gene's germline CDR1 is MGHRA and CDR2 YSYEKL.